Below are 28 T cell receptor beta chains sequenced from a single sample in a study of blood T cell repertoires in COVID-19. TCRdb keeps only in-frame clones here, not all; method: immunoSEQ multiplex PCR. The data hold some 80,000 clones, with roughly 90% observed a single time. The sequenced sample consisted of peripheral blood. The origin of the receptors is a woman older than 75 with active or convalescent COVID-19.

The chain joins TRBV4-2 to TRBJ2-7; maybe TRBD2 (6 bases). CDR1 is LGHNA, CDR2 YNFKEQ, per germline. V lost 0 bases and J 1 base, leaving 19 bases between the germline ends. The CDR3 spans 18 residues. CDR3 amino acids: CASSQDRDSGTTSYEQYF. CDR3 nucleotides: TGTGCCAGCAGCCAAGATCGGGATAGCGGCACTACTTCCTACGAGCAGTACTTC.

This clone showed up just once. The J gene is TRBJ2-1, the V gene TRBV12-3 or TRBV12-4, with D perhaps TRBD1 (6 bases). This CDR3 region has 13 residues. V lost 5 bases, J lost 5 bases, and 10 bases lay in between. CDR3 sequence (DNA): TGTGCCAGCAGTCGGGACATTCACAATGAGCAGTTCTTC. This translates into CASSRDIHNEQFF.

This clone was observed a few times. The V call is TRBV4-2, the J call TRBJ2-7; maybe TRBD2 (5 bases). Germline V gives CDR1 LGHNA, CDR2 YNFKEQ. The CDR3 contains 16 residues. The V gene lost 1 base and the J gene lost 4 bases, with 17 bases spanning the gap. The CDR3, as DNA: TGTGCCAGCAGCCAAGGAGCCGGGGATCTCGGGTACGAGCAGTACTTC. This encodes CASSQGAGDLGYEQYF.

Worth noting for this clone: This sample also contains other DNA sequences that code for the same CDR3. This chain connects TRBV7-2 to TRBJ2-1; maybe TRBD1 (6 bases). The V gene lost 1 base and the J gene lost 4 bases, with 11 bases spanning the gap. The CDR3 has 15 residues. Germline V gene lookup returns CDR1 SGHTA and CDR2 FQGNSA. The CDR3 coding sequence is TGTGCCAGCAGCTTAGGTGGGGGCCTTTACAATGAGCAGTTCTTC. Amino acid sequence: CASSLGGGLYNEQFF.

The CDR3 loop reads CASSFSGGPYEQYF. The CDR3 DNA reads as TGTGCCAGCAGCTTCTCGGGGGGACCCTACGAGCAGTACTTC. This rearrangement joins TRBV6-5 to TRBJ2-7, with 7 bases identical to TRBD2. This CDR3 has 14 amino acids. Per the germline V gene, CDR1 is MNHEY and CDR2 is SVGAGI. V was clipped by 6 bases and J by 2 bases; unmatched bases: 7.

The gene calls are TRBV11-2 and TRBJ1-1, with 9 bases lining up with TRBD1. Germline CDR1 is SGHAT and CDR2 is FQNNGV. The CDR3 sequence is 15 residues long. The V gene end was trimmed by 0 bases and the J gene end by 6 bases; junction bases not matched to a gene: 5. In DNA, the CDR3 is TGTGCCAGCAGCTTAGAGGGGACAGGGAGGGCTGAAGCTTTCTTT. It translates to CASSLEGTGRAEAFF.

The V call is TRBV3-1 (or the pseudogene TRBV3-2), the J call TRBJ2-7; D gene ambiguous. The CDR3 length is 15 residues. CDR1 and CDR2 from the germline V gene are LGHDT and YNNKEL (reference sequence). Deletions cut 0 bases from V and 6 bases from J, with 15 bases between. The CDR3: CASSQDRIGGREQYF. Here the CDR3 DNA reads TGTGCCAGCAGCCAAGATCGGATAGGTGGGCGCGAGCAGTACTTC.

The V and J genes are TRBV18 and TRBJ1-1; tentatively, D is TRBD1 (5 bases). Trimming took 3 bases from V and 7 from J, leaving 9 bases between them. The CDR3 runs 12 residues. CDR1 is KGHSH and CDR2 is LQKENI in the germline V gene. The CDR3, as DNA: TGTGCCAGCTCACCGCTGGGGGGTGAAGCTTTCTTT. It yields the protein CASSPLGGEAFF.

The CDR3 DNA reads TGTGCCACCAGCAGAGAGGGACAGGGGAACTGGGGCTACACCTTC. It is translated as CATSREGQGNWGYTF. The chain couples TRBV15 to TRBJ1-2, with TRBD1 matching over 10 bases. J lost 8 bases, V lost 0 bases, and 6 bases had no gene match. CDR1 is LNHNV, CDR2 YYDKDF, per germline (reference sequence). CDR3 length: 15 amino acids.

This sequence joins TRBV19 and TRBJ1-5, with D unclear. Germline V gene data show CDR1 as LNHDA and CDR2 as SQIVND (reference sequence). This CDR3 is built from 15 residues. Between the trimmed V and J ends, which lost 5 bases and 7 bases, there was a span of 18 bases. CDR3 residues: CASSPLGREGQPQHF. The DNA of the CDR3 is TGTGCCAGTAGTCCGCTAGGACGGGAGGGACAGCCCCAGCATTTT.

A word on this clone: Other DNA sequences in the same sample also yield this CDR3. The CDR3 coding sequence is TGCGCCAGCAGCTTGGAGCTCAGCACAGATACGCAGTATTTT. Translation: CASSLELSTDTQYF. The J gene is TRBJ2-3, the V gene TRBV5-1; D uncertain. Germline V gene lookup returns CDR1 SGHRS and CDR2 YFSETQ. The CDR3 totals 14 residues. V was cut by 0 bases and J by 0 bases, with 5 bases left in between.

V usage is TRBV7-3 and J usage is TRBJ2-1, with 7 bases fitting TRBD2. Trimming took 0 bases from V and 5 from J; bases not matched to a gene: 13. The CDR3 runs to 18 residues. CDR1 SGHTA and CDR2 FQGTGA come from the germline V gene. The CDR3 region is CASSLTGVGLAVDNEQFF. CDR3 sequence (DNA): TGTGCCAGCAGCTTAACGGGGGTTGGGCTAGCGGTCGACAATGAGCAGTTCTTC.

This chain uses TRBV6-5 with TRBJ2-7, with 7 bases aligning to TRBD1. The junction had 5 bases not matched to a gene; V was cut back by 4 bases and J by 2 bases. The CDR3 covers 14 residues. Germline V lookup: CDR1 MNHEY, CDR2 SVGAGI. CDR3 in DNA: TGTGCCAGCAGTTCCCCGGGACAGACCTACGAGCAGTACTTC. It specifies CASSSPGQTYEQYF.

The chain is built from TRBV27 and TRBJ1-5; possible D gene TRBD1, 6 bases. The V and J ends lost 5 bases and 5 bases respectively, with 13 bases between them. Germline values: CDR1 MNHEY, CDR2 SMNVEV (reference sequence). The CDR3 has 14 amino acids. This CDR3 is CASSLLGGDQPQHF. CDR3 bases: TGTGCCAGCAGTCTCCTAGGGGGGGATCAGCCCCAGCATTTT.

The chain carries TRBV7-3 and TRBJ2-5; a possible D gene is TRBD1 (5 bases). In germline, CDR1 is SGHTA, CDR2 FQGTGA. Trimming took off 6 bases at V and 0 bases at J, with 14 bases between the two ends. The CDR3 is 15 residues long. CDR3: CASRLTGSDQETQYF. CDR3 coding DNA: TGTGCCAGCAGGCTCACAGGCAGCGACCAAGAGACCCAGTACTTC.

DNA of the CDR3: TGTGCCAGCAGCCAAGATCCGGACTACGGACAAGAGACCCAGTACTTC. Its protein is CASSQDPDYGQETQYF. The chain joins TRBV3-1 (or the pseudogene TRBV3-2) to TRBJ2-5, with D perhaps TRBD2 (6 bases). Germline-derived CDR1 and CDR2 are LGHDT and YNNKEL (reference sequence). The CDR3 covers 16 residues. The ends were cut back, 0 bases at V and 2 bases at J, with 13 bases in the middle.

The gene calls are TRBV4-2 and TRBJ1-4; perhaps TRBD1 as D (5 bases). The V end lost 4 bases, the J end lost 8 bases, and 17 bases lay between the germline ends. From germline, CDR1 is LGHNA and CDR2 YNFKEQ. The CDR3 is 15 residues long. CDR3 DNA: TGTGCCAGCAGCCCAGCCTTGAGACAGAGCGAAAAACTGTTTTTT. Translating gives CASSPALRQSEKLFF.

The rearrangement uses TRBV30 and TRBJ1-1; 9 bases are shared with TRBD1. There are 13 residues in the CDR3. CDR1 GTSNPN and CDR2 SVGIG come from the germline V gene (reference sequence). V gave up 3 bases and J gave up 11 bases; unmatched junction bases: 10. For the CDR3, the DNA is TGTGCCTGGAGATCGAGGGACAGGGAATGGGCTTTCTTT. It codes for CAWRSRDREWAFF.

This clone was counted only a few times. The chain uses TRBV6-6 and TRBJ1-1; 11 bases agree with TRBD1. Trimming at V came to 6 bases and at J to 4 bases, leaving 4 bases not matched to a gene. CDR3 length: 14 amino acids. Germline V gene data show CDR1 as MNHNY and CDR2 as SVGAGI (reference sequence). The CDR3 DNA reads as TGTGCCAGCAGACCGGGACAGGGGGGCACTGAAGCTTTCTTT. Translation gives CASRPGQGGTEAFF.

This rearrangement joins TRBV6-5 to TRBJ1-2; perhaps TRBD1 as D (5 bases). The CDR3 is 13 residues long. V lost 10 bases and J 2 bases, leaving 14 bases between the germline ends. Per germline, CDR1 MNHEY and CDR2 SVGAGI. For the CDR3, the DNA is TGTGCCACCCCTTCGGGACTGAACTATGGCTACACCTTC. Protein product: CATPSGLNYGYTF.

V gene TRBV4-1 combines with J gene TRBJ1-5, with 7 bases that match TRBD1. Germline V gives CDR1 MGHRA, CDR2 YSYEKL. V gave up 4 bases and J gave up 2 bases; unmatched junction bases: 2. The length of the CDR3 is 14 residues. The CDR3 is CASSLGTGNQPQHF. The CDR3 DNA sequence: TGCGCCAGCAGCCTCGGGACAGGCAATCAGCCCCAGCATTTT.

The rearrangement joins TRBV7-9 to TRBJ2-1, with D possibly TRBD2 on 5 matching bases. Germline CDR1 and CDR2: SEHNR and FQNEAQ (reference sequence). V was shortened by 5 bases and J by 3 bases, with 14 bases between the two germline ends. The CDR3 length is 15 residues. Here the CDR3 DNA reads TGTGCCAGCAGCCCGGACTCGGACTTCTACAATGAGCAGTTCTTC. Encoded protein: CASSPDSDFYNEQFF. Drawing the rest from reference TRBV7-9 and TRBJ2-1, the complete variable domain is DTGVSQNPRHKITKRGQNVTFRCDPISEHNRLYWYRQTLGQGPEFLTYFQNEAQLEKSRLLSDRFSAERPKGSFSTLEIQRTEQGDSAMYLCASSPDSDFYNEQFFGPGTRLTVL.

The chain employs TRBV27 and TRBJ1-4; TRBD1 aligns across 7 bases. The J segment lost 7 bases and the V segment lost 8 bases, leaving 19 bases of the junction unmatched. The germline CDR1 and CDR2 sequences are MNHEY and SMNVEV (reference sequence). The CDR3 extends over 17 amino acids. CDR3 sequence: CASGDRFLHSIGEKLFF. Written as DNA, the CDR3 is TGTGCCAGCGGGGACAGATTCTTACACAGTATTGGTGAAAAACTGTTTTTT.

The J gene is TRBJ2-4, the V gene TRBV19; a weak D match, TRBD1 (5 bases). V was clipped by 7 bases and J by 9 bases, with 13 bases between them. Germline CDR1 and CDR2: LNHDA and SQIVND (reference sequence). The CDR3 runs to 12 residues. The CDR3 region is CASTSRGGIQYF. In nucleotides, the CDR3 is TGTGCCAGTACCTCAAGGGGCGGCATTCAGTACTTC.

This rearrangement joins TRBV4-1 to TRBJ1-5, with D hard to call. V gave up 0 bases and J gave up 0 bases, with 3 bases separating them. The CDR3 extends over 14 amino acids. CDR1 and CDR2 from the germline V gene are MGHRA and YSYEKL. The CDR3 loop is CASSQDHSNQPQHF. The CDR3 coding sequence is TGCGCCAGCAGCCAAGATCATAGCAATCAGCCCCAGCATTTT.

The gene calls are TRBV27 and TRBJ2-1, with D possibly being TRBD1 (5 bases). This CDR3 region has 12 residues. CDR1 MNHEY and CDR2 SMNVEV come from the germline V gene (reference sequence). Trimming left V 8 bases short and J 1 base short, with 6 bases between. CDR3 nucleotides: TGTGCCAGCTCAGGGTCCTACAATGAGCAGTTCTTC. This translates into CASSGSYNEQFF.

The rearrangement uses TRBV19 and TRBJ2-3; 8 nucleotides agree with TRBD2. This CDR3 is built from 13 residues. V was pared by 7 bases and J by 5 bases, with 5 bases of the junction left unmatched. Germline V gives CDR1 LNHDA, CDR2 SQIVND (reference sequence). CDR3 amino acids: CASNSGEGDTQYF. The DNA of the CDR3 is TGTGCCAGTAATAGCGGGGAAGGAGATACGCAGTATTTT.

This chain joins TRBV15 and TRBJ2-2; D possibly corresponds to TRBD2 (7 bases). The V gene's germline CDR1 is LNHNV and CDR2 YYDKDF (reference sequence). CDR3 length: 17 residues. V gave up 0 bases and J gave up 0 bases, with 11 bases separating them. CDR3 sequence (DNA): TGTGCCACCAGCAGAGATGGGGGGGCGGCGAACACCGGGGAGCTGTTTTTT. Its protein is CATSRDGGAANTGELFF.